This T cell receptor (beta chain) appears in the sequencing data of a study of identical twins. Regarding the study as a whole: Out-of-frame TCR alpha sharing in monozygotic twins exceeded recombination model predictions. Cord blood beta clonotypes that were abundant carried fewer insertions, and memory repertoires showed no such trend. There was an excess of low generation probability in the out-of-frame alpha sequences that twins shared.

The CDR3 runs 16 residues. Germline assignment: CDR1 SSHAT and CDR2 FNYEAQ (reference sequence). The germline V and J ends were trimmed by 5 bases and 5 bases, with 18 bases remaining between them. TCRdb independently ran MiXCR on the 5' RACE reads; one entry per CDR3 protein. The profile shows around 1.7 million distinct CDR3 sequences, under 35% of them singletons. Details on this clonotype: Its antigen is unknown.

The V and J genes are TRBV7-7 and TRBJ1-4; D gene unclear. The sequencing sample was made of cord blood. The receptor comes from a newborn girl in good health. CDR3 loop: CASSPRHVFSNEKLFF. As DNA, the CDR3 is TGTGCCAGCAGCCCAAGACACGTTTTCTCCAATGAAAAACTGTTTTTT.